This TCR beta chain was recovered during a study of patients and donors after allogeneic stem cell transplantation. TCRdb re-called the RT-PCR reads with MiXCR, one entry per CDR3 protein. The sample lists fewer than 75,000 distinct CDR3 sequences, roughly 29% occurring once. V gave up 3 bases and J gave up 4 bases; unmatched junction bases: 8. The germline V gene has CDR1 SEHNR and CDR2 FQNEAQ (reference sequence). The CDR3 totals 15 residues. This sequence was found in a human donor who was either an allogeneic HSCT recipient or a stem cell or donor lymphocyte infusion donor (not recorded which). It is not recorded whose cells these are; they may come from a transplant donor. Input material: blood, either unsorted or a sorted T cell fraction (not recorded which). The chain has TRBV7-9 and TRBJ2-5; 7 bases are shared with TRBD2. The CDR3 spells CASSLGTTWGETQYF. CDR3 bases: TGTGCCAGCAGCTTGGGGACTACCTGGGGAGAGACCCAGTACTTC.